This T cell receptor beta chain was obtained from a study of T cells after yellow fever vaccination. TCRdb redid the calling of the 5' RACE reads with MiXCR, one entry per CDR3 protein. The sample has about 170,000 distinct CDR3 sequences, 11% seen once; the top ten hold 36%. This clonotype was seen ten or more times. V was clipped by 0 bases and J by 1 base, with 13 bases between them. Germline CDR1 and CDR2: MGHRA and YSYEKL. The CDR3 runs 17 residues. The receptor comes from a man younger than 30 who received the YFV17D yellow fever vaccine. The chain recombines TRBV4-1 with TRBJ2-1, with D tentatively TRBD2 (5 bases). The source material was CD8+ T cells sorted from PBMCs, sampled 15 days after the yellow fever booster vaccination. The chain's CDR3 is CASSQDRERGSYNEQFF. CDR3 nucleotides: TGCGCCAGCAGCCAAGACCGGGAAAGAGGGTCCTACAATGAGCAGTTCTTC.